Sequencing of this T cell receptor beta chain was carried out in a study of beta chain features in type 1 diabetes. Looking at the study overall: Cells sorted and examined across all samples totaled more than 95,000,000. Study-level findings and limits: In all four CD4+ subsets, TCRB CDR3 length was significantly, moderately reduced in type 1 diabetes.

Investigators reverse transcribed all isolated RNA, so they sequenced expressed TCRB transcripts. Profiled with immunoSEQ multiplex PCR; TCRdb holds only in-frame clones, not every one. Here the sample spans about 52,000 clones, less than 55% being singletons. For this clone: Its antigen is unidentified.

The germline V gene has CDR1 SGHRS and CDR2 YFSETQ. Germline trimming cut 4 bases from V and 5 bases from J; bases unmatched to any gene: 8. The CDR3 covers 16 residues. This sequence was found in a man aged 25-45 years with type 1 diabetes. Sample: Tregs from blood. The rearrangement links TRBV5-1 to TRBJ2-3, with 12 nucleotides matching TRBD2. The CDR3 protein is CASSLTSGRVEDTQYF. The DNA for the CDR3 is TGCGCCAGCAGCCTGACTAGCGGGAGAGTGGAAGATACGCAGTATTTT.